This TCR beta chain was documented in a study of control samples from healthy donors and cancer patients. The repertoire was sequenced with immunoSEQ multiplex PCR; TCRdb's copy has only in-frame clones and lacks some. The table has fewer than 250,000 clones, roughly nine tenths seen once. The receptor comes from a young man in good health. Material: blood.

The CDR3 reads CASSEAKIPFF. The CDR3 DNA sequence: TGCGCCAGCAGTGAAGCGAAGATCCCTTTCTTT. The chain is built from TRBV10-1 and TRBJ1-1; D is ambiguous. CDR1 and CDR2 (germline): WNHNN, SYGVQD (reference sequence). Trimming cost V 3 bases and J 12 bases, with 11 bases left between them. This CDR3 spans 11 amino acids.